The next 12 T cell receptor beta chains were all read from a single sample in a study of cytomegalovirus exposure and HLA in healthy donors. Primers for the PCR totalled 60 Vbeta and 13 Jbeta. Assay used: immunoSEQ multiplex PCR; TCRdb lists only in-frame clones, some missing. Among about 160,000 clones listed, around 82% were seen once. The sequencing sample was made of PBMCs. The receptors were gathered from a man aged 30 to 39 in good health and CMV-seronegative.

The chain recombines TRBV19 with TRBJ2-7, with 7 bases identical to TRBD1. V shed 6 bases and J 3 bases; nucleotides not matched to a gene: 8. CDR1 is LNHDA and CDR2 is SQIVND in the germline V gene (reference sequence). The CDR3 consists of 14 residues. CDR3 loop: CASRSTGTVYEQYF. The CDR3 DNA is TGTGCCAGTAGGTCAACCGGGACAGTCTACGAGCAGTACTTC.

The CDR3 is CASSQGGGEAFF. CDR3 nucleotide sequence: TGTGCCAGCAGTCAAGGGGGAGGGGAAGCTTTCTTT. V and J are TRBV5-4 and TRBJ1-1; a possible D gene is TRBD1 (6 bases). Per the germline V gene, CDR1 is SGHNT and CDR2 is YYREEE (reference sequence). V lost 5 bases and J lost 8, with 13 bases in between. This CDR3 has 12 residues.

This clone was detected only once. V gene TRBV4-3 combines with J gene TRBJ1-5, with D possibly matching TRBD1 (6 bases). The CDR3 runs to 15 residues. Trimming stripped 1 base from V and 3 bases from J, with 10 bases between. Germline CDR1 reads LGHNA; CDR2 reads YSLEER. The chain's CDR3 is CASSQGQAYNQPQHF. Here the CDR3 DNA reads TGCGCCAGCAGCCAAGGACAGGCGTACAATCAGCCCCAGCATTTT.

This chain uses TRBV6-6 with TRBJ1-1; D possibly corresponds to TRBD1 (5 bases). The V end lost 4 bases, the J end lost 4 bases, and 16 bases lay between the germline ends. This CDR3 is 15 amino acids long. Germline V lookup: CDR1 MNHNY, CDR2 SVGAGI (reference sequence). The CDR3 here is CASSLQQGKGTEAFF. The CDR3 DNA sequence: TGTGCCAGCAGTTTACAGCAGGGTAAGGGCACTGAAGCTTTCTTT.

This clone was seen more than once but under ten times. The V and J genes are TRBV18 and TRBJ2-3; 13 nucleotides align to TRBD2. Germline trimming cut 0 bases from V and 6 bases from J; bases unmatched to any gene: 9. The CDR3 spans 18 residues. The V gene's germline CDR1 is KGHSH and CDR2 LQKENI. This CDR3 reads CASSPPWTSGSRSDTQYF. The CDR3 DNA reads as TGTGCCAGCTCACCACCATGGACTAGCGGGAGTAGGTCGGATACGCAGTATTTT. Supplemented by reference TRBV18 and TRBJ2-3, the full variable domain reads NAGVMQNPRHLVRRRGQEARLRCSPMKGHSHVYWYRQLPEEGLKFMVYLQKENIIDESGMPKERFSAEFPKEGPSILRIQQVVRGDSAAYFCASSPPWTSGSRSDTQYFGPGTRLTVL.

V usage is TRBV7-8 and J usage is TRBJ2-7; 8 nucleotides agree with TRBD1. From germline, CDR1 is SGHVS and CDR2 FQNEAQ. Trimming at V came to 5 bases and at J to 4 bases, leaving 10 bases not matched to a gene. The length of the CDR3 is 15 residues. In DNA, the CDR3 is TGTGCCAGCAGCACCCCGGGACAGGATCGTTACGAGCAGTACTTC. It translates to CASSTPGQDRYEQYF.

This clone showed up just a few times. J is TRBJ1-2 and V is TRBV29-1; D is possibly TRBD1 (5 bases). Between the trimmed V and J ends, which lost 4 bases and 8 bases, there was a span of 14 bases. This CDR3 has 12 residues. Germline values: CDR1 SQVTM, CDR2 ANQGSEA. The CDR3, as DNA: TGCAGCGTTGTGGGAGGGGTGGGCGGCTACACCTTC. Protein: CSVVGGVGGYTF. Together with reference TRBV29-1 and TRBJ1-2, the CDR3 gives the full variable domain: SAVISQKPSRDICQRGTSLTIQCQVDSQVTMMFWYRQQPGQSLTLIATANQGSEATYESGFVIDKFPISRPNLTFSTLTVSNMSPEDSSIYLCSVVGGVGGYTFGSGTRLTVV.

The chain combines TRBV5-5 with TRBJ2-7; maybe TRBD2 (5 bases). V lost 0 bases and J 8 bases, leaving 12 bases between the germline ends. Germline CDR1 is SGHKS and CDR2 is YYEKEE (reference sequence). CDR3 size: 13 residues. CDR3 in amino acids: CASSLDLEEKQYF. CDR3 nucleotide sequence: TGTGCCAGCAGCTTGGATCTGGAGGAGAAGCAGTACTTC.

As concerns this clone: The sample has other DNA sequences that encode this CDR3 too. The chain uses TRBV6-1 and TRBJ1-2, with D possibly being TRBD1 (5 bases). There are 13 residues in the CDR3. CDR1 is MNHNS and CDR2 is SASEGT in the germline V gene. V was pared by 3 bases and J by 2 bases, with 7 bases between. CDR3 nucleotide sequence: TGTGCCAGCAGTGAGCAGGGAAACTATGGCTACACCTTC. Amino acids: CASSEQGNYGYTF.

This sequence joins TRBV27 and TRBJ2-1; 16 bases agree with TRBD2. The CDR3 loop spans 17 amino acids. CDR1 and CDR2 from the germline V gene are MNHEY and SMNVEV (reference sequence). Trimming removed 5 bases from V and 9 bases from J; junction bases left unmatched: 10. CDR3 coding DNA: TGTGCCAGCAGTCCGACCGGGACTAGCGGGAGGGCCTTTGAGCAGTTCTTC. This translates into CASSPTGTSGRAFEQFF.

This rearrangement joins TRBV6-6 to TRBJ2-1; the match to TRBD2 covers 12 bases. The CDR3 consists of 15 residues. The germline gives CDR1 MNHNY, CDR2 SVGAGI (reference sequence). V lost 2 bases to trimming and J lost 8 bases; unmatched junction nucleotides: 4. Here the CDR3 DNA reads TGTGCCAGCAGTTACCGACTAGCGGGAGAGGATGAGCAGTTCTTC. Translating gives CASSYRLAGEDEQFF.

The CDR3 loop reads CASTQGEGTQYF. CDR3 in DNA: TGTGCCAGCACTCAGGGGGAAGGGACCCAGTACTTC. The rearrangement links TRBV6-6 to TRBJ2-5, with 7 bases lining up with TRBD1. Trimming at V came to 7 bases and at J to 7 bases, leaving 6 bases not matched to a gene. CDR1 and CDR2 (germline): MNHNY, SVGAGI (reference sequence). The CDR3 length is 12 residues.